One sample yielded the 25 T cell receptor beta chains listed below, sequenced in a study of blood T cells in healthy people across ages. Combining a sample-barcoded 5' primer with a J-beta primer mix, a second PCR ran for roughly 7 to 12 cycles. Each CDR3 protein is one row after TCRdb ran MiXCR on the 5' RACE reads. The sample contains about 900,000 distinct CDR3 sequences, around 62% of which appear only once. The sequencing sample was made of blood. These receptors were obtained from a man aged 25 to 40 in good health.

The chain has TRBV18 and TRBJ2-4; D is ambiguous. The assigned J gene may be wrong: the sequence end matches TRBJ2-7 better. Per germline, CDR1 KGHSH and CDR2 LQKENI. The length of the CDR3 is 12 residues. In DNA, the CDR3 is TGTGCCAGCTCCCGTAATTTCGGCGAGCAGTACTTC. Protein product: CASSRNFGEQYF.

The chain has TRBV6-6 and TRBJ1-5; TRBD1 agrees at 7 bases. The germline V gene encodes CDR1 MNHNY and CDR2 SVGAGI (reference sequence). The CDR3 has 14 residues. The V segment lost 7 bases and the J segment 5 bases; nucleotides outside the gene matches: 8. The chain's CDR3 is CASKKGGGDQPQHF. For the CDR3, the DNA is TGTGCCAGCAAAAAGGGAGGGGGCGATCAGCCCCAGCATTTT.

The chain uses TRBV5-1 and TRBJ1-4, with no clear D. Germline values: CDR1 SGHRS, CDR2 YFSETQ. The CDR3 has 17 amino acids. Trimming took 3 bases from V and 8 from J, leaving 23 bases between them. CDR3 DNA sequence: TGCGCCAGCAGCTCCGTCGGAATATCGACAAGTCCCGAAAAACTGTTTTTT. It specifies CASSSVGISTSPEKLFF.

This sequence joins TRBV6-4 and TRBJ2-1, with 11 bases that match TRBD2. Per the germline V gene, CDR1 is MRHNA and CDR2 is SNTAGT. The junction had 8 bases not matched to a gene; V was cut back by 5 bases and J by 8 bases. The CDR3 spans 15 residues. CDR3 loop: CASSLTGTSGHEQFF. For the CDR3, the DNA is TGTGCCAGCAGTCTCACCGGGACTAGCGGACATGAGCAGTTCTTC.

This clonotype was detected a few times. The rearrangement uses TRBV28 and TRBJ2-4; the match to TRBD2 covers 9 bases. The V gene end was trimmed by 4 bases and the J gene end by 4 bases; junction bases not matched to a gene: 11. Germline CDR1 reads MDHEN; CDR2 reads SYDVKM. The CDR3 spans 17 residues. CDR3 sequence: CASSWEGLAGPKNIQYF. The CDR3, as DNA: TGTGCCAGCAGTTGGGAGGGCCTAGCGGGGCCTAAAAACATTCAGTACTTC. Complete variable domain (other parts from reference TRBV28 and TRBJ2-4): DVKVTQSSRYLVKRTGEKVFLECVQDMDHENMFWYRQDPGLGLRLIYFSYDVKMKEKGDIPEGYSVSREKKERFSLILESASTNQTSMYLCASSWEGLAGPKNIQYFGAGTRLSVL.

The chain uses TRBV12-3 or TRBV12-4 and TRBJ2-7, with D tentatively TRBD2 (6 bases). The V gene lost 3 bases and the J gene lost 6 bases, with 9 bases spanning the gap. The CDR3 runs to 12 residues. CDR3 DNA: TGTGCCAGCAGTTTTAGGGAGGCCGAGCAGTACTTC. This codes for CASSFREAEQYF.

This clonotype turned up a few times. This chain uses TRBV7-9 with TRBJ2-7; D is unresolved. The CDR3 loop spans 13 amino acids. The germline CDR1 and CDR2 sequences are SEHNR and FQNEAQ (reference sequence). V was trimmed by 0 bases and J by 3 bases, leaving 6 bases between them. The CDR3 region has the DNA TGTGCCAGCAGCTTAGCGATGAACTACGAGCAGTACTTC. Its protein product is CASSLAMNYEQYF.

This chain links TRBV29-1 with TRBJ2-3; possibly TRBD1 or TRBD2 for D (5 bases each). The V and J ends lost 4 bases and 0 bases respectively, with 14 bases between them. CDR1 is SQVTM and CDR2 is ANQGSEA in the germline V gene. The CDR3 loop spans 15 amino acids. The CDR3 here is CSVGRGGTSTDTQYF. CDR3 sequence (DNA): TGCAGCGTTGGCCGTGGGGGTACTAGCACAGATACGCAGTATTTT.

This chain connects TRBV6-2 or TRBV6-3 to TRBJ2-1; 7 bases fit TRBD1. Germline lookup yields CDR1 MNHEY and CDR2 SVGEGT. This CDR3 spans 15 amino acids. V trimming: 6 bases; J trimming: 1 base; junction bases outside the gene matches: 6. CDR3 nucleotides: TGTGCCAGCAGGCTACAGGGGTGGTCCTACAATGAGCAGTTCTTC. It is translated as CASRLQGWSYNEQFF.

This clonotype was found a few times. The chain has TRBV10-3 and TRBJ2-1; 7 bases are shared with TRBD1. The CDR3 length is 16 residues. The V gene's germline CDR1 is ENHRY and CDR2 SYGVKD. Trimming at V came to 1 base and at J to 4 bases, leaving 7 bases not matched to a gene. CDR3 nucleotides: TGTGCCATCAGTGAGTATGAGACAGGGATTTACAATGAGCAGTTCTTC. Translating it yields CAISEYETGIYNEQFF.

On this clonotype itself: This may arise from a read error, as a much more abundant clone is one base away. V usage is TRBV5-1 and J usage is TRBJ1-2, with 10 bases aligning to TRBD1. CDR1 is SGHRS, CDR2 YFSETQ, per germline. The CDR3 is 14 amino acids. The V segment lost 0 bases and the J segment 6 bases; nucleotides outside the gene matches: 2. This CDR3 is CASSLDGTGDGYTF. The CDR3 DNA is TGCGCCAGCAGCTTGGACGGGACAGGGGATGGCTACACCTTC.

This clonotype showed up just a few times. The chain uses TRBV4-2 and TRBJ2-7; 9 bases agree with TRBD1. The junction had 7 bases not matched to a gene; V was cut back by 3 bases and J by 1 base. This CDR3 has 16 amino acids. Germline loops: CDR1 LGHNA, CDR2 YNFKEQ. CDR3 nucleotides: TGTGCCAGCAGCCAGGAGGGACAGGGAGGTTCCTACGAGCAGTACTTC. Protein product: CASSQEGQGGSYEQYF.

The chain carries TRBV7-6 and TRBJ2-7; 9 bases match TRBD1. CDR1 is SGHVS and CDR2 is FNYEAQ in the germline V gene. This CDR3 comprises 15 residues. After removal of 3 bases from V and 3 bases from J, the junction contained 6 bases not matched to a gene. CDR3 loop: CASSFGQGPGYEQYF. For the CDR3, the DNA is TGTGCCAGCAGCTTCGGACAGGGGCCGGGCTACGAGCAGTACTTC.

The chain links TRBV30 to TRBJ1-6; 9 nucleotides line up with TRBD1. The germline V gene encodes CDR1 GTSNPN and CDR2 SVGIG (reference sequence). The CDR3 is 14 amino acids. Trimming took 3 bases from V and 10 from J; bases not matched to a gene: 7. CDR3 nucleotide sequence: TGTGCCTGGAGCCCGGGACAGGGTGAATCACCCCTCCACTTT. It encodes CAWSPGQGESPLHF.

This clonotype was detected a few times. The chain has TRBV29-1 and TRBJ2-3; D may be TRBD1 (6 bases). The CDR3 covers 15 residues. Trimming pared 5 bases from V and 2 bases from J, leaving 17 bases between. In germline, CDR1 is SQVTM, CDR2 ANQGSEA. The CDR3 region is CSVRRTAGLTDTQYF. The CDR3 coding sequence is TGCAGCGTTCGAAGGACAGCCGGACTCACAGATACGCAGTATTTT.

V usage is TRBV7-9 and J usage is TRBJ2-1; 9 positions agree with TRBD1. The J segment lost 11 bases and the V segment lost 5 bases, leaving 13 bases of the junction unmatched. CDR1 SEHNR and CDR2 FQNEAQ come from the germline V gene (reference sequence). The CDR3 covers 15 residues. The CDR3 spells CASSPGTGSFTQQFF. The DNA of the CDR3 is TGTGCCAGCAGCCCAGGGACAGGGTCCTTCACGCAGCAGTTCTTC.

The chain links TRBV4-2 to TRBJ2-1; D gene ambiguous. Deletions cut 1 base from V and 8 bases from J, with 9 bases between. This CDR3 contains 13 residues. CDR1 is LGHNA, CDR2 YNFKEQ, per germline. The CDR3 DNA reads TGTGCCAGCAGCCAAGTACACCGGGATGAGCAGTTCTTC. Translating it yields CASSQVHRDEQFF.

Only one count was recorded for this clonotype. The V call is TRBV6-2 or TRBV6-3, the J call TRBJ2-7; D is unresolved. Trimming removed 6 bases at V and 3 bases at J, with 12 bases between. The CDR3 has 13 amino acids. Germline loops: CDR1 MNHEY, CDR2 SVGEGT. CDR3 amino acids: CASSGPTFYEQYF. The CDR3 DNA reads TGTGCCAGCAGCGGACCGACGTTCTACGAGCAGTACTTC.

This clonotype was seen only once. The rearrangement uses TRBV6-5 and TRBJ2-1; 9 nucleotides agree with TRBD2. V lost 5 bases and J lost 5; bases outside the gene matches: 7. Germline assignment: CDR1 MNHEY and CDR2 SVGAGI. The CDR3 has 15 amino acids. CDR3 DNA: TGTGCCAGCAGTGACCGCGGGGGGGGTCACAATGAGCAGTTCTTC. Encoded protein: CASSDRGGGHNEQFF.

This clonotype showed up just once. The chain is built from TRBV10-3 and TRBJ2-2; maybe TRBD2 (5 bases). V was shortened by 5 bases and J by 3 bases, with 10 bases between the two germline ends. Germline V gene lookup returns CDR1 ENHRY and CDR2 SYGVKD. The CDR3 sequence is 14 residues long. DNA for the CDR3: TGTGCCATCAGTTTGACTATAGACACCGGGGAGCTGTTTTTT. This gives the protein CAISLTIDTGELFF.

This chain connects TRBV12-3 or TRBV12-4 to TRBJ1-1; tentatively, D is TRBD1 (6 bases). V was cut by 4 bases and J by 1 base, with 16 bases left in between. This CDR3 comprises 16 residues. In DNA, the CDR3 is TGTGCCAGCAGTTCAGATGTGACAGGTTGGAACACTGAAGCTTTCTTT. Amino acid sequence: CASSSDVTGWNTEAFF.

The chain carries TRBV29-1 and TRBJ1-4; the match to TRBD1 covers 8 bases. Germline V gives CDR1 SQVTM, CDR2 ANQGSEA. CDR3 size: 14 residues. V was clipped by 3 bases and J by 4 bases; unmatched bases: 4. CDR3 sequence: CSVDGTGFNEKLFF. The DNA for the CDR3 is TGCAGCGTTGATGGGACAGGTTTTAATGAAAAACTGTTTTTT.

This chain joins TRBV5-1 and TRBJ2-5, with TRBD2 matching 9 bases. Germline assignment: CDR1 SGHRS and CDR2 YFSETQ. CDR3 length: 15 amino acids. V shed 6 bases, J shed 4 bases, and the junction held 10 bases outside the gene matches. The CDR3 is CASTDSLGLAETQYF. The CDR3 bases are TGCGCCAGCACCGACTCACTGGGACTAGCAGAGACCCAGTACTTC.

This rearrangement joins TRBV6-1 to TRBJ2-7; 11 bases fit TRBD2. V was clipped by 8 bases and J by 2 bases; unmatched bases: 8. Germline CDR1 reads MNHNS; CDR2 reads SASEGT. The CDR3 extends over 15 amino acids. The CDR3 nucleotides read TGTGCCAGCGGACTGACTAGCGGGGCAACCTACGAGCAGTACTTC. Protein product: CASGLTSGATYEQYF.

The rearrangement uses TRBV7-2 and TRBJ1-4; 7 nucleotides line up with TRBD1. CDR3 length: 15 amino acids. Looked up from germline, CDR1 is SGHTA and CDR2 is FQGNSA. After removal of 7 bases from V and 4 bases from J, the junction contained 9 bases not matched to a gene. The CDR3 DNA follows: TGTGCCAGCACCACTTACGGGGACAGTAATGAAAAACTGTTTTTT. Protein: CASTTYGDSNEKLFF.